This T cell receptor (beta chain) stems from a study of OX40 agonist ivuxolimab in advanced cancers. On the study more broadly: As their treatment, patients were administered ivuxolimab, an agonistic anti-OX40 (CD134) antibody. The dose of intravenous ivuxolimab that patients received every 2 weeks ranged from 0.01 to 10 mg/kg.

Blood draws occurred at baseline, cycle 4 day 1, and cycle 7 day 1. Repertoires were generated with immunoSEQ multiplex PCR, while TCRdb's copy carries only in-frame clones and drops some. This sample has fewer than 130,000 clones, with over 85% found just once. Study outcomes and limitations: A proportion of nonresponders additionally exhibited low normalized T-cell clonal expansion.

The V gene's germline CDR1 is SGHRS and CDR2 YFSETQ. The length of the CDR3 is 13 residues. Trimming left V 0 bases short and J 4 bases short, with 4 bases between. To note about this clone: The antigen is unknown. At the DNA level, this CDR3 is encoded by other sequences in the same sample as well.

The starting material was CD4+ or CD8+ T cells sorted from blood, obtained in a trial of the OX40 agonist ivuxolimab. The chain recombines TRBV5-1 with TRBJ2-2; D is uncertain. The clonotype originates from an adult with an advanced solid tumor such as melanoma, head and neck, liver or kidney cancer. The CDR3 is CASSLGSTGELFF. The CDR3 nucleotides read TGCGCCAGCAGCTTGGGGTCCACCGGGGAGCTGTTTTTT.